This is a list of T cell receptor beta chains from one sample in a study of CD8+CD57+ T cells in acquired aplastic anemia. Each CDR3 protein is one row after TCRdb ran MiXCR on the reads. The sample has some 410,000 distinct CDR3 sequences, 65% to 75% seen once. Sequenced sample: sorted CD4+, CD8+, or CD8+CD57+ T cells (not recorded which) from PBMCs. The receptors originated from a human donor in good health, serving as a control. Both conserved end residues are part of each CDR3. D genes are given only for firm matches. Clone size is not always given. Where it is, it says once, few, many or a class for expanded clones.

j_call	d_call	v_call	cdr3_length	clone_size	cdr3_nt	cdr3_aa
TRBJ1-1	.	TRBV7-2	14	.	TGTGCCAGCAGCTCAGGGAGAGAAACGCAGTACGTTGGGTTT	CASSSGRETQYVGF
TRBJ2-5	.	TRBV5-1	14	.	TGCGCCAGCAGCTTAATCGGGGGGCCAGGGACCCAGTACTTC	CASSLIGGPGTQYF
TRBJ2-2	TRBD1	TRBV2	16	many	TGTGCCAGCAGTTTAGACAGGGATCCGGGGACCGGGGAGCTGTTTTTT	CASSLDRDPGTGELFF
TRBJ1-6	.	TRBV20-1	16	.	TGCAGTGCTCGCTCTAGCGGGGGGGCGTATAATTCACCCCTCCACTTT	CSARSSGGAYNSPLHF
TRBJ1-6	TRBD1	TRBV15	16	few	TGTGCCACCAGCAGACCGGGACAGGGCCTCAATTCACCCCTCCACTTT	CATSRPGQGLNSPLHF
TRBJ2-7	TRBD1	TRBV9	15	.	TGTGCCAGCAGCGTCCTCGGGACAGGGGCCTGGCTACAGTACTTC	CASSVLGTGAWLQYF
TRBJ2-3	TRBD2	TRBV5-4	17	.	TGTGCCAGCAGCCAGGGGACTAGCGGGGGGGGGACAGATACGCAGTATTTT	CASSQGTSGGGTDTQYF
TRBJ2-5	.	TRBV2	13	.	TGTGCCAGCAGTGAACGAGTCCAAGAGACCCCCTACTTC	CASSERVQETPYF
TRBJ1-2	.	TRBV20-1	15	many	TGCAGTGCTAGAGATCGGAGAGGGGGTAACTATGGCTACACCTTC	CSARDRRGGNYGYTF
TRBJ2-3	TRBD1	TRBV2	13	.	TGTGCCAGCCGGGGACAGGGGCCAGATACGCAGTATTTT	CASRGQGPDTQYF
TRBJ2-1	.	TRBV7-3	16	.	.	CASSQSGQDEQFFQFF
TRBJ2-7	.	TRBV7-3	13	.	TGTGCCAGAAACCTAGAACGGTCGTACGAGCACCAGTTC	CARNLERSYEHQF
TRBJ2-7	.	TRBV5-1	12	.	TGCGCCAGCAGCTTGGATCCTCCCGAGCAGTACTTC	CASSLDPPEQYF
TRBJ1-5	TRBD1	TRBV20-1	16	.	TGCAGTGCTAGGCCCCCGGGACAGGGATTCTCTCAGCCCCAGCATTTT	CSARPPGQGFSQPQHF
TRBJ1-6	TRBD1	TRBV7-2	15	.	TGTGCCAGCAGCTCCGGGACAGGGGGCAGTTCACCCCTCCACTTT	CASSSGTGGSSPLHF
TRBJ2-7	TRBD2	TRBV24-1	16	.	TGTGCCACCAGTGAGTATGGGGCTAGCGGGGTCTACGAGCAGTACTTC	CATSEYGASGVYEQYF
TRBJ1-6	.	TRBV5-5	15	.	TGTGCCAGCAGCTTATATAGGGACTTGGATTCACCCCTCCACTTT	CASSLYRDLDSPLHF
TRBJ2-7	.	TRBV6-2/TRBV6-3	14	many	TGTGCCAGCAGCCCCCACAGGACAGTCTACGAGCAGTACTTC	CASSPHRTVYEQYF
TRBJ2-7	TRBD2	TRBV7-2	16	.	TGTGCCAGCAGCTTAGCGGTTAGCGGGGGTTCCTACGAGCAGTACTTC	CASSLAVSGGSYEQYF
TRBJ2-2	.	TRBV10-2	15	.	TGCGCCAGCAGGCTCCGGCAGGGAAGGAAAGGGGCGCTGTATTTT	CASRLRQGRKGALYF
TRBJ1-1	.	TRBV7-2	14	.	TGTGCCAGCAGCTTGGAGGGGGGGAGCACAGATACTCAGTTT	CASSLEGGSTDTQF
TRBJ1-3	.	TRBV24-1	14	once	TGTGCCACCAGTGATCCGGGCTCTGGAAACACCATATATTTC	CATSDPGSGNTIYF
TRBJ1-4	TRBD1	TRBV2	16	.	TGTGCCAGCAGCGGCGCGATGGACAGGGCTATTGATACGCTGTTTTTT	CASSGAMDRAIDTLFF
TRBJ2-3	.	TRBV6-5	12	.	TGTGCCAGCAGAACCAGTCCCGGGACGCAGTATTTT	CASRTSPGTQYF
TRBJ2-1	.	TRBV12-3/TRBV12-4	14	.	TGTGCCAGCTGTTTAGATCGCACGGCGGATGAGCAGTTCTTC	CASCLDRTADEQFF
TRBJ1-1	.	TRBV29-1	12	many	TGCAGCGGGGGGGTTCTGAACACTGAAGCTTTCTTT	CSGGVLNTEAFF
TRBJ1-1	.	TRBV7-2	15	.	TGTGCCAGCAGCTTAGTCGCAGGTACGAACACTGAAGCTTTCTTT	CASSLVAGTNTEAFF
TRBJ2-7	.	TRBV7-2	14	.	TGTGCCAGCAGCTTAGTAGACATTGTCTACGAGCAGTACTTC	CASSLVDIVYEQYF
TRBJ2-5	TRBD2	TRBV2	16	.	TGTGCCAGCAGATCAGGACTAGCGGGGGGCCCTAGCACAGATACGTTC	CASRSGLAGGPSTDTF
TRBJ2-7	.	TRBV20-1	15	.	TGCAGTGCATTTGCCCGCCAGGGGAGCTCCTACGAGCAGTACTTC	CSAFARQGSSYEQYF
TRBJ2-1	.	TRBV7-2	15	once	TGTGCCAGCAGCTACGCCGACAGGCCGACGGGACAGCAGTTCTTC	CASSYADRPTGQQFF
TRBJ2-7	.	TRBV10-3	13	.	TGTGCCATCAGGGACGGCGGCTCCTACACTGAGTACTTC	CAIRDGGSYTEYF
TRBJ1-4	TRBD1	TRBV29-1	13	many	TGCAGCGTTCAGGGGGATGTTAATGAAAAACTGTTTTTT	CSVQGDVNEKLFF
TRBJ1-6	TRBD1	TRBV27	12	once	TGTGCCAGCAGGCCGGGACAGGCCCCCCTCCACTTT	CASRPGQAPLHF
TRBJ2-7	.	TRBV5-5	15	.	TGTGCCAGCAGCTCGGCTCCGGGAATATCCTACGAGCAGTACTTC	CASSSAPGISYEQYF
TRBJ1-2	.	TRBV7-3	13	.	TGTGCCAGCAGCGAAGGATCCGATAAGGAGTATTTCTTC	CASSEGSDKEYFF
TRBJ1-2	.	TRBV7-2	14	.	TGTGCCAGCAGCTTAGGCTTGGCGGGGTATGGCTACACCTTC	CASSLGLAGYGYTF
TRBJ1-3	.	TRBV6-1	12	many	TGTGCCTCAGCGAATGCTGGAAACACCATATATTTT	CASANAGNTIYF
TRBJ2-5	.	TRBV9	14	many	TGTGCCAGCAGCGCCCGACCACAACAAGAGACCCAGTACTTC	CASSARPQQETQYF
TRBJ1-2	.	TRBV18	14	.	TGTGCCACCCGTCACCCAACGGGGACTAACGGCTACACCTTC	CATRHPTGTNGYTF
TRBJ2-2	TRBD1	TRBV20-1	14	many	TGCAGTGCTAGAGGGACAGGGTTAAGCGGGGAGCTGTTTTTT	CSARGTGLSGELFF
TRBJ2-7	.	TRBV24-1	11	.	TGTGCCACCAGTGATTTAGGACACCAGTACTTC	CATSDLGHQYF
TRBJ1-1	.	TRBV29-1	13	few	TGCAGCGTTTGGGGTTACAAGAACACTGAAGCTTTCTTT	CSVWGYKNTEAFF